The entry below gives a single TCR beta chain sequence along with its context. V shed 6 bases and J 5 bases; nucleotides not matched to a gene: 9. Germline lookup yields CDR1 GTSNPN and CDR2 SVGIG (reference sequence). This CDR3 is 13 amino acids long. The sample originates from a study of CD8 T cells in Susac syndrome. After extraction with the RNeasy kit, 0.5 to 1 ug of the RNA was reverse transcribed using random hexamers. By means of immunoSEQ multiplex PCR, TCR beta CDR3 spanning 54 Vbeta and 13 Jbeta underwent amplification. TCRdb re-analysed the immunoSEQ multiplex PCR reads in MiXCR, keeping a single row per CDR3 protein. The data contain 170,000 or so distinct CDR3 sequences, approximately 94% of them singletons. High-throughput TCR beta sequencing covered peripheral CD8+ and CD4+ T cells. Negative isolation was used for CD8+ and CD4+ T cells, and FACS enrichment was applied to TEMRA cells.

This chain connects TRBV30 to TRBJ2-5; 7 positions agree with TRBD2. The sequence was collected from a human donor with multiple sclerosis. The source material was CD4+ T cells from PBMCs. The CDR3 here is CACGAGDGETQYF. The CDR3 coding sequence is TGTGCCTGTGGGGCGGGGGACGGCGAGACCCAGTACTTC.